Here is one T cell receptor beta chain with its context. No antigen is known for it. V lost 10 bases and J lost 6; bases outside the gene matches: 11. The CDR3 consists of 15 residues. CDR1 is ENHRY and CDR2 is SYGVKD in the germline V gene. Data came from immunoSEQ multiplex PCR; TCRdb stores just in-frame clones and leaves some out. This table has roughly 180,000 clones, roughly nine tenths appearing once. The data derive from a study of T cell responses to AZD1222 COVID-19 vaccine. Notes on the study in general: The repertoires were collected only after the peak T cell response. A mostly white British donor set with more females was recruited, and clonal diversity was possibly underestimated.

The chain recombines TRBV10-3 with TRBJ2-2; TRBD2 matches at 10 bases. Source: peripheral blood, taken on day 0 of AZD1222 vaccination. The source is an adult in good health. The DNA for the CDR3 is TGTGCCACTGGGACTAGCGACTCTGTGGCCGGGGAGCTGTTTTTT. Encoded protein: CATGTSDSVAGELFF.